This TCR beta chain was identified during a study of technical replicates of blood from a handful of donors. Libraries were prepared by immunoSEQ multiplex PCR; TCRdb keeps only in-frame clonotypes and omits some of them. The sample holds around 70,000 clones, about 97% seen once. V was trimmed by 0 bases and J by 5 bases, leaving 13 bases between them. In germline, CDR1 is PRHDT, CDR2 FYEKMQ (reference sequence). There are 16 residues in the CDR3. The V gene is TRBV13, the J gene TRBJ1-4; D might be TRBD1 (6 bases). This sequence was found in a human donor in good health. The sample taken for sequencing was T cells isolated from PBMCs. This CDR3 reads CASSLGDSGGNEKLFF. The CDR3 DNA is TGTGCCAGCAGCTTAGGGGACAGCGGCGGGAATGAAAAACTGTTTTTT.